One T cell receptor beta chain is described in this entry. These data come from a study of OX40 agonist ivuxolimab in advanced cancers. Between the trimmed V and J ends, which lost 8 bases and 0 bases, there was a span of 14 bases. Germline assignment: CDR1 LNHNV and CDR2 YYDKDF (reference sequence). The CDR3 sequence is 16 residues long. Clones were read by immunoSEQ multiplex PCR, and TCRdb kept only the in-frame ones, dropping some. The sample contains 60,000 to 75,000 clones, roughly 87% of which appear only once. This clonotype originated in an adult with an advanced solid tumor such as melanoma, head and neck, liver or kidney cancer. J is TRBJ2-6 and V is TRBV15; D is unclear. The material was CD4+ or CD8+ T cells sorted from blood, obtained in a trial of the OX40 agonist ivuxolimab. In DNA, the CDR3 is TGTGCCACCTCGCTAGAAACCCTCTCTGGGGCCAACGTCCTGACTTTC. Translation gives CATSLETLSGANVLTF.